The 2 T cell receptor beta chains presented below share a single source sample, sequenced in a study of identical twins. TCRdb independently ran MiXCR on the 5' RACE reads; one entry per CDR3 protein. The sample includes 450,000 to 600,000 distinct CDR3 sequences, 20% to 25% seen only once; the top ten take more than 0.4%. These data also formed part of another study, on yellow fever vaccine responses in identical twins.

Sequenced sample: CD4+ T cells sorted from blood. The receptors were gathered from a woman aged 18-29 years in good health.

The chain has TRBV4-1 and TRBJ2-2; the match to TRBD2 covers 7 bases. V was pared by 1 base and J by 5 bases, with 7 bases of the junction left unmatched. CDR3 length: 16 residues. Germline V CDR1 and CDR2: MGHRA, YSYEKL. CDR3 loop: CASSQVNPGGTGELFF. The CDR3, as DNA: TGCGCCAGCAGCCAAGTGAACCCCGGGGGGACCGGGGAGCTGTTTTTT.

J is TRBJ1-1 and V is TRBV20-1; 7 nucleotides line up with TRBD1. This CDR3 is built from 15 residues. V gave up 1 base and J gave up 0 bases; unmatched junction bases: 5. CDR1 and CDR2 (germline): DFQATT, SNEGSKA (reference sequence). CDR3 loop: CSARGDRGLNTEAFF. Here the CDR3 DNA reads TGCAGTGCTAGAGGGGACAGAGGATTGAACACTGAAGCTTTCTTT.